These 11 T cell receptor beta chains came from one sample sequenced in a study of shared clonotypes between healthy human individuals. Here immunoSEQ multiplex PCR was the method, and the copy in TCRdb shows in-frame clones only, minus some. The repertoire holds 550,000 to 850,000 clones, with 74% as singletons. Material for sequencing was memory CD4+ T cells sorted from blood. The subset: CD45RA-negative fraction. The receptors here all came from a woman in her twenties or thirties in good health.

This clone was found once. The gene calls are TRBV28 and TRBJ1-2; TRBD1 agrees at 9 bases. The V gene's germline CDR1 is MDHEN and CDR2 SYDVKM. The CDR3 loop spans 14 amino acids. Unmatched junction bases numbered 4, after V lost 4 bases and J lost 4 bases. CDR3 DNA: TGTGCCAGCAGTTACAGGGGGCCTATCTATGGCTACACCTTC. Protein: CASSYRGPIYGYTF.

This chain joins TRBV18 and TRBJ1-5; D gene unclear. Germline V gives CDR1 KGHSH, CDR2 LQKENI. The CDR3 spans 13 residues. V shed 8 bases and J shed 1 base, with 9 bases lying between them. The CDR3 nucleotides are TGTGCCAGCCCACTTCAAAGCAATCAGCCCCAGCATTTT. Protein: CASPLQSNQPQHF.

The rearrangement links TRBV29-1 to TRBJ2-7, with 14 bases that match TRBD2. Germline V gives CDR1 SQVTM, CDR2 ANQGSEA. This CDR3 is 13 amino acids long. The V and J ends lost 8 bases and 3 bases, in that order; junction bases with no gene match: 3. Here the CDR3 reads CSLGTSGSYEQYF. CDR3 DNA sequence: TGCAGCCTCGGGACTAGCGGGAGCTACGAGCAGTACTTC.

The rearrangement joins TRBV2 to TRBJ1-6, with D possibly being TRBD1 (6 bases). Trimming stripped 4 bases from V and 8 bases from J, with 15 bases between. This CDR3 has 15 residues. Germline V lookup: CDR1 SNHLY, CDR2 FYNNEI. The CDR3 DNA reads TGTGCCAGCAGTGTCCGCGCGACAGGCCATTCACCCCTCCACTTT. Translation gives CASSVRATGHSPLHF.

CDR3: CASSAQTGNGYTF. The CDR3, as DNA: TGTGCCAGCAGCGCGCAGACAGGGAACGGCTACACCTTC. The rearrangement links TRBV9 to TRBJ1-2, with TRBD1 matching over 7 bases. The CDR3 spans 13 residues. Germline CDR1 SGDLS, CDR2 YYNGEE. With 3 bases clipped from V and 8 bases from J, the junction kept 7 bases outside the gene matches.

The chain carries TRBV9 and TRBJ1-3; D gene ambiguous. Germline V CDR1 and CDR2: SGDLS, YYNGEE. The CDR3 has 16 residues. Trimming took 4 bases from V and 0 from J, leaving 14 bases between them. CDR3 DNA: TGTGCCAGCAGCACGGACGGCTCGTCCTCTGGAAACACCATATATTTT. Translation: CASSTDGSSSGNTIYF. Combining the CDR3 with reference TRBV9 and TRBJ1-3 gives the whole variable domain DSGVTQTPKHLITATGQRVTLRCSPRSGDLSVYWYQQSLDQGLQFLIQYYNGEERAKGNILERFSAQQFPDLHSELNLSSLELGDSALYFCASSTDGSSSGNTIYFGEGSWLTVV.

The chain joins TRBV18 to TRBJ1-3; D is undetermined. In germline, CDR1 is KGHSH, CDR2 LQKENI. The CDR3 sequence is 16 residues long. V was clipped by 3 bases and J by 0 bases, with 12 bases between them. Here the CDR3 reads CASSPLRRDSGNTIYF. DNA for the CDR3: TGTGCCAGCTCACCTCTTCGACGCGACTCTGGAAACACCATATATTTT. Full variable domain (rest looked up from reference TRBV18 and TRBJ1-3): NAGVMQNPRHLVRRRGQEARLRCSPMKGHSHVYWYRQLPEEGLKFMVYLQKENIIDESGMPKERFSAEFPKEGPSILRIQQVVRGDSAAYFCASSPLRRDSGNTIYFGEGSWLTVV.

The chain carries TRBV27 and TRBJ2-3, with D possibly TRBD2 on 5 matching bases. This CDR3 is built from 13 residues. The germline V and J ends were trimmed by 4 bases and 8 bases, with 13 bases remaining between them. The germline V gene encodes CDR1 MNHEY and CDR2 SMNVEV (reference sequence). The CDR3 region has the DNA TGTGCCAGCAGTTCGACCGCCGCGGGTACGCAGTATTTT. Translating gives CASSSTAAGTQYF.

This clone was found many times. V gene TRBV28 combines with J gene TRBJ2-2, with D tentatively TRBD2 (6 bases). This CDR3 is built from 19 residues. V was pared by 7 bases and J by 5 bases, with 29 bases between. Germline CDR1 is MDHEN and CDR2 is SYDVKM. The CDR3 is CASKYPGSTAGRGTGELFF. CDR3 in DNA: TGTGCCAGCAAGTACCCGGGGTCCACTGCGGGAAGGGGAACCGGGGAGCTGTTTTTT.

This clone was seen more than once but under ten times. The CDR3 DNA reads as TGTGCCACTGGGACAGGGTTCAATGAAGCTTTCTTT. It translates to CATGTGFNEAFF. The genes are TRBV6-1 and TRBJ1-1, with 9 nucleotides matching TRBD1. The germline V gene has CDR1 MNHNS and CDR2 SASEGT. The CDR3 contains 12 residues. V lost 10 bases, J lost 7 bases, and 7 bases stayed unmatched.

The chain carries TRBV1 and TRBJ2-5; the table's D call, TRBD1, was not checked against the DNA. TRBV1 is a pseudogene locus. The CDR3 consists of 15 residues. The CDR3 reads CTSSHPRDSQETQYF. The CDR3 DNA sequence: TGCACCAGCAGCCATCCTCGGGACAGTCAAGAGACCCAGTACTTC.